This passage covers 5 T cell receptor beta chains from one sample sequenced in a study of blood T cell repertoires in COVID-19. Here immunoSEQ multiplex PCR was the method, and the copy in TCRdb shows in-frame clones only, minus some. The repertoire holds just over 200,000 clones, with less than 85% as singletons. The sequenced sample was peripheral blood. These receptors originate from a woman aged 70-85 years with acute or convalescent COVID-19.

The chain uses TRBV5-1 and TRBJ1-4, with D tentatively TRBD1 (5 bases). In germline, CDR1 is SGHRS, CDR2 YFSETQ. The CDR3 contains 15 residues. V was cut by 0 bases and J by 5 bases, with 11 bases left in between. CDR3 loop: CASSLEGGGNEKLFF. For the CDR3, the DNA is TGCGCCAGCAGCTTGGAAGGCGGGGGAAATGAAAAACTGTTTTTT.

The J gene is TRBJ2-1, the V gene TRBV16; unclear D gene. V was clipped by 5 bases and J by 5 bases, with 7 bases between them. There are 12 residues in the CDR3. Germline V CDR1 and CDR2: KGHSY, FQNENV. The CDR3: CASSYSNNEQFF. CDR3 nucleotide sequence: TGTGCCAGCAGCTACTCTAACAATGAGCAGTTCTTC.

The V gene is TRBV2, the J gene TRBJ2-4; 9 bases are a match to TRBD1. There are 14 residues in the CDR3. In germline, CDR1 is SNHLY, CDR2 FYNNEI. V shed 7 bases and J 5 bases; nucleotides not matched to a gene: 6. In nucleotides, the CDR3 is TGTGCCAGCACACCGGGACAGGGCCAAAACATTCAGTACTTC. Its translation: CASTPGQGQNIQYF.

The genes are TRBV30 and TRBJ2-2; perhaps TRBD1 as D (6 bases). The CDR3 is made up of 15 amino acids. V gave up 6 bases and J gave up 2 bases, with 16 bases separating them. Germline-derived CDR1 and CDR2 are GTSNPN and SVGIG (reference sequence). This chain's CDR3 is CACKTGTSNTGELFF. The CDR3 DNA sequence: TGTGCCTGTAAGACCGGGACAAGTAACACCGGGGAGCTGTTTTTT.

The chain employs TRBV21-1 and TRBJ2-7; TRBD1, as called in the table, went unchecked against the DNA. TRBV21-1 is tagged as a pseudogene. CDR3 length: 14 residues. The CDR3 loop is CASSKQGKDYEQYF. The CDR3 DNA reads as TGTGCCAGCAGCAAGCAGGGGAAGGACTACGAGCAGTACTTC.